This T cell receptor (beta chain) was retrieved from a study of blood T cell repertoires in COVID-19. Overall study: T cells, B-cell-depleted T cells, or PBMCs supplied cDNA or gDNA.

The CDR3 has 15 residues. V trimming: 7 bases; J trimming: 2 bases; junction bases outside the gene matches: 6. Germline CDR1 and CDR2: MNHEY and SVGAGI. This table comes from immunoSEQ multiplex PCR, and its TCRdb copy is limited to in-frame clones, with some not included. The sample lists about 170,000 clones, 80% to 90% seen once, with around 1.6% in the top ten. The chain recombines TRBV6-5 with TRBJ2-3; TRBD2 agrees at 10 bases. This TCR derives from a woman aged 50 to 65 with acute or convalescent COVID-19. Sample: peripheral blood. In DNA form, the CDR3 reads TGTGCCAGCACGAGACTAGCGGGTTACACAGATACGCAGTATTTT. Protein sequence: CASTRLAGYTDTQYF.